The 8 T cell receptor beta chains reported below all come from one sample, sequenced in a study of T cell responses to AZD1222 COVID-19 vaccine. The method was immunoSEQ multiplex PCR; TCRdb's version includes in-frame clones alone and lacks a portion of them. In the table there are fewer than 30,000 clones, approximately 93% of which are singletons. Here the sequenced sample was peripheral blood, taken on day 0 of AZD1222 vaccination. The receptors were gathered from an adult in good health.

This chain connects TRBV5-5 to TRBJ2-5; 8 positions agree with TRBD2. This CDR3 has 16 amino acids. Trimming took 1 base from V and 10 from J; bases not matched to a gene: 15. Germline CDR1 SGHKS, CDR2 YYEKEE (reference sequence). The CDR3 is CASSLRQRELIGDQYF. The DNA of the CDR3 is TGTGCCAGCAGCTTGCGTCAGCGGGAGTTGATTGGGGACCAGTACTTC. The whole variable domain, filled in from reference TRBV5-5 and TRBJ2-5, reads DAGVTQSPTHLIKTRGQQVTLRCSPISGHKSVSWYQQVLGQGPQFIFQYYEKEERGRGNFPDRFSARQFPNYSSELNVNALLLGDSALYLCASSLRQRELIGDQYFGPGTRLLVL.

The chain combines TRBV5-5 with TRBJ1-5, with D perhaps TRBD1 (5 bases). V was clipped by 6 bases and J by 0 bases, with 10 bases between them. The CDR3 has 14 residues. The germline V gene has CDR1 SGHKS and CDR2 YYEKEE (reference sequence). The CDR3 sequence: CASNQGLSNQPQHF. CDR3 coding DNA: TGTGCCAGCAACCAGGGACTTAGCAATCAGCCCCAGCATTTT.

The rearrangement links TRBV6-6 to TRBJ1-5, with unresolved D. The V and J ends lost 5 bases and 3 bases respectively, with 11 bases between them. Per germline, CDR1 MNHNY and CDR2 SVGAGI (reference sequence). The CDR3 has 14 amino acids. The CDR3 protein is CASSSRVSNQPQHF. The CDR3 nucleotides are TGTGCCAGCAGTAGCCGGGTTTCCAATCAGCCCCAGCATTTT.

CDR3 DNA sequence: TGTGCCAGTAGTATGGGGCGACTAGACTACAATGAGCAGTTCTTC. Protein: CASSMGRLDYNEQFF. The rearrangement uses TRBV19 and TRBJ2-1, with D perhaps matching TRBD2 (6 bases). This CDR3 has 15 amino acids. V lost 3 bases, J lost 3 bases, and 12 bases lay in between. Germline values: CDR1 LNHDA, CDR2 SQIVND (reference sequence).

The V gene is TRBV6-5, the J gene TRBJ2-2; 10 positions match TRBD2. V lost 10 bases and J lost 3; bases outside the gene matches: 2. CDR1 is MNHEY, CDR2 SVGAGI, per germline. This CDR3 comprises 13 residues. The CDR3 region is CANGLADTGELFF. The CDR3 nucleotides read TGTGCCAACGGACTAGCGGACACCGGGGAGCTGTTTTTT.

CDR3 nucleotides: TGTGCCAGCAGTTTAGTACCCTCCGGGACAGACTATTATCAGCCCCAGCATTTT. It codes for CASSLVPSGTDYYQPQHF. The chain has TRBV28 and TRBJ1-5, with 7 bases lining up with TRBD1. Germline CDR1 MDHEN, CDR2 SYDVKM. The CDR3 runs to 18 residues. Trimming removed 2 bases from V and 5 bases from J; junction bases left unmatched: 15.

This chain links TRBV6-5 with TRBJ1-2; no clear D. The germline V gene has CDR1 MNHEY and CDR2 SVGAGI. V dropped 7 bases and J dropped 8 bases, with 17 bases sitting between them. The CDR3 runs to 13 residues. The CDR3 bases are TGTGCCAGCATCATGGACCGGCGTATGGGCTACACCTTC. It yields the protein CASIMDRRMGYTF.

The genes are TRBV18 and TRBJ2-7; D is unclear. The CDR3 length is 13 residues. The V gene's germline CDR1 is KGHSH and CDR2 LQKENI. Trimming took off 0 bases at V and 3 bases at J, with 6 bases between the two ends. The CDR3 DNA follows: TGTGCCAGCTCACCACCTGAAAACTACGAGCAGTACTTC. This encodes CASSPPENYEQYF. Together with reference TRBV18 and TRBJ2-7, the CDR3 gives the full variable domain: NAGVMQNPRHLVRRRGQEARLRCSPMKGHSHVYWYRQLPEEGLKFMVYLQKENIIDESGMPKERFSAEFPKEGPSILRIQQVVRGDSAAYFCASSPPENYEQYFGPGTRLTVT.